This paragraph covers one T cell receptor beta chain sequence. Antigen specificity is unknown. These data belong to a study of cytomegalovirus exposure and HLA in healthy donors. Points from the study as a whole: Clusters of TCRs from the first cohort tended to co-occur in the approximately 130 validation repertoires (as a later analysis found).

From the roughly 110-subject validation cohort, which was separate from the roughly 670-subject first cohort, the donors were drawn. Germline CDR1 reads SEHNR; CDR2 reads FQNEAQ (reference sequence). This CDR3 has 15 residues. V shed 1 base and J shed 0 bases, with 9 bases lying between them. Some clones are missing from TCRdb's copy, which holds only in-frame ones; the method was immunoSEQ multiplex PCR. The sample holds approximately 220,000 clones, around nine tenths seen once. The sequence derives from a woman in her late teens or twenties in good health and CMV-seronegative. The V and J genes are TRBV7-9 and TRBJ1-2, with D perhaps matching TRBD1 (5 bases). The sequencing input was PBMCs. This CDR3 reads CASSLGTPANYGYTF. For the CDR3, the DNA is TGTGCCAGCAGCTTAGGGACACCAGCTAACTATGGCTACACCTTC.